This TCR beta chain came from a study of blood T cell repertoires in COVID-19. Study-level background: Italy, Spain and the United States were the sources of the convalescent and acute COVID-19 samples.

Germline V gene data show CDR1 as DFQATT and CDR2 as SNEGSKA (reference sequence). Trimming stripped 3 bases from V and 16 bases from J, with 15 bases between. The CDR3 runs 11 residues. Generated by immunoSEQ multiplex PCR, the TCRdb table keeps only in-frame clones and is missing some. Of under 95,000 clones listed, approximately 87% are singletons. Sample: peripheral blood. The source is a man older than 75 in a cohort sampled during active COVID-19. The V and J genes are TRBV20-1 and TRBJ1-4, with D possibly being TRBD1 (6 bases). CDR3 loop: CSARTDSMPFF. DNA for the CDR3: TGCAGTGCTAGGACGGACAGCATGCCGTTTTTT.